Listed below are T cell receptor beta chains from one sample, sequenced in a study of cytomegalovirus exposure and HLA in healthy donors. Here immunoSEQ multiplex PCR was the method, and the copy in TCRdb shows in-frame clones only, minus some. This sample has 85,000 to 100,000 clones, with around 84% found just once. The source material was PBMCs. The receptors come from a woman between 35 and 50 years old in good health and CMV-seropositive. Both conserved end residues are part of each CDR3. The D gene is left open where the match is weak. The size of a clone is reported for some rows only, either as once, few or many, or as a class for expanded clones.

abundance | d_gene | j_gene | v_gene | CDR3nt | CDR3aa
. | . | TRBJ1-1 | TRBV6-5 | TGTGCCAGCAGTTACAACCGGGGCACTGAAGCTTTCTTT | CASSYNRGTEAFF
. | . | TRBJ1-1 | TRBV7-7 | TGTGCTAGCAGCCCATTAGGGGGGGACACTGAAGCTTTCTTT | CASSPLGGDTEAFF
. | . | TRBJ1-2 | TRBV5-1 | TGCGCCAGCAGCTTGGTGGAGGGAGGCTACACCTTC | CASSLVEGGYTF
. | . | TRBJ1-1 | TRBV11-2 | TGTGCCAGCAGCCTAAGAGGGTACACTGAAGCTTTCTTT | CASSLRGYTEAFF
. | . | TRBJ2-7 | TRBV5-5 | TGTGCCAGCAGCTTATCAGGGTTGGTAACCTACGAGCAGTACTTC | CASSLSGLVTYEQYF
. | . | TRBJ1-4 | TRBV30 | TGTGCCTGGAGTGTACCGAGGAAGACGAGGGAAAAACTGTTTTTT | CAWSVPRKTREKLFF
. | TRBD1 | TRBJ2-1 | TRBV7-2 | TGTGCCAGCAGCCCGAATCAGGGACAGTTCGGCAATGAGCAGTTCTTC | CASSPNQGQFGNEQFF
. | . | TRBJ2-6 | TRBV19 | TGTGCCAGTAGTATGCTGGGGGCGGCTGGGGCCAACGTCCTGACTTTC | CASSMLGAAGANVLTF
. | . | TRBJ2-1 | TRBV13 | TGTGCCAGCAGCCCCGCCCGAGGCGGATCCTACAATGAGCAGTTCTTC | CASSPARGGSYNEQFF
. | TRBD1 | TRBJ2-5 | TRBV14 | TGTGCCAGCAGCGTAGGGCTACCCGGGACAGGCATGCGGGAGACCCAGTACTTC | CASSVGLPGTGMRETQYF
. | . | TRBJ2-3 | TRBV29-1 | TGCAGCGTTGAATATCGAGATACGCAGTATTTT | CSVEYRDTQYF
. | . | TRBJ2-3 | TRBV10-3 | TGTGCCATCGGCCCAGGGACTCCCCCGAGGGGCACAGATACGCAGTATTTT | CAIGPGTPPRGTDTQYF
once | . | TRBJ1-5 | TRBV2 | TGTGCCAGCAGAGGCAGTGCAGAGGGTCAGCCCCAGCATTTT | CASRGSAEGQPQHF
few | . | TRBJ2-2 | TRBV5-1 | TGCGCCAGCAGCTTCGGGGAAATCACCGGGGAGCTGTTTTTT | CASSFGEITGELFF
. | . | TRBJ1-1 | TRBV7-9 | TGTTCCAGCAGCTTGGAGGCATCGGCGGCTTTCTTT | CSSSLEASAAFF
. | . | TRBJ2-5 | TRBV2 | TGTGCCAGCAAAAGGCGGCAATCGGCGGAGGAGACCCAGTACTTC | CASKRRQSAEETQYF
. | . | TRBJ2-3 | TRBV27 | TGTGCCAGCAGTCAAACCGGGAGCCGAATGACAGATACGCAGTATTTT | CASSQTGSRMTDTQYF
. | . | TRBJ1-2 | TRBV18 | TGTGCCAGCTCACCACTTCCAGATACTAACTATGGCTACACCTTC | CASSPLPDTNYGYTF
. | . | TRBJ2-7 | TRBV18 | TGTGCCAGCTCGCTCCCCACGGGGTACGAGCAGTACTTC | CASSLPTGYEQYF
. | TRBD1 | TRBJ1-2 | TRBV30 | TGTGCCTGGAGCCAACAGGGGGGCTACACCTTC | CAWSQQGGYTF
. | . | TRBJ1-2 | TRBV19 | TGTGCCAGTAGTGGAGCTGAGGTCAGTCCCAACTATGGCTACACCTTC | CASSGAEVSPNYGYTF
. | TRBD2 | TRBJ2-1 | TRBV5-4 | TGTGCCAGCAGCTTGGCAGGACTAGCTTATGAGCAGTTCTTC | CASSLAGLAYEQFF
. | . | TRBJ1-6 | TRBV28 | TGTGCCAGCAGTGAACCGGGCCGGGGTAATTCACCCCTCCACTTT | CASSEPGRGNSPLHF
few | . | TRBJ2-4 | TRBV4-1 | TGCGCCAGCAGCCAGTCCTTTGGACAAAGTTCCAAAAACATTCAGTACTTC | CASSQSFGQSSKNIQYF
. | . | TRBJ2-1 | TRBV5-4 | TGTGCCAGCATTTTGAGAGGGGGAGGGAACATTGAGCAGTTCTTC | CASILRGGGNIEQFF
. | TRBD1 | TRBJ2-5 | TRBV5-6 | TGTGCCAGCAGCTTGGGGAGGACAGGGCAGTACTTC | CASSLGRTGQYF
. | TRBD2 | TRBJ2-1 | TRBV11-2 | TGTGCCAGCAGCTCGGGACTAGCGGGAGGGAGTAGCTCCTACAATGAGCAGTTCTTC | CASSSGLAGGSSSYNEQFF
. | . | TRBJ1-5 | TRBV6-1 | TGTGCCAGCAGTTCAATCAGGGTAGGACAGCCCCAGCATTTT | CASSSIRVGQPQHF
. | . | TRBJ1-5 | TRBV10-2 | TGCGCCAGCAGTGAGGGGGCGGTTCAGCCCCAGCATTTT | CASSEGAVQPQHF
. | . | TRBJ2-7 | TRBV29-1 | TGCAGCGTTGGGACAGAAGCTAGCCGGCAGTACTTC | CSVGTEASRQYF